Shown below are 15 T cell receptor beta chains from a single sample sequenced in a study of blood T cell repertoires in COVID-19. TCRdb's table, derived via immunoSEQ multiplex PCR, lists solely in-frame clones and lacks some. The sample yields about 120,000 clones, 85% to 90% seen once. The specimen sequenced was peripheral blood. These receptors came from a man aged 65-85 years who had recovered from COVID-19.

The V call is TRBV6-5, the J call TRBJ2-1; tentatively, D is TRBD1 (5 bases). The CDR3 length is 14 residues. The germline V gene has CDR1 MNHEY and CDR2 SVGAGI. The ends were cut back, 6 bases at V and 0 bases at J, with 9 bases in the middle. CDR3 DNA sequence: TGTGCCAGCAGGTTGGGGCTCTCCTACAATGAGCAGTTCTTC. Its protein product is CASRLGLSYNEQFF.

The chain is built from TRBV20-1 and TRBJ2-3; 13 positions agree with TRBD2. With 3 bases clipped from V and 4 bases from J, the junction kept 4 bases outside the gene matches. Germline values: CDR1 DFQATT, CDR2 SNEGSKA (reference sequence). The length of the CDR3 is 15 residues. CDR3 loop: CSASPGLAGADTQYF. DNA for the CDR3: TGCAGTGCTAGTCCCGGACTAGCGGGAGCAGATACGCAGTATTTT.

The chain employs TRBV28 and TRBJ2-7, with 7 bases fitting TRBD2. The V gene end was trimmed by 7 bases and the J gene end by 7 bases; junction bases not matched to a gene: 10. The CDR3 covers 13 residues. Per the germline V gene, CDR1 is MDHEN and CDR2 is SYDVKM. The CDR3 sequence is CASIRDQAGEQYF. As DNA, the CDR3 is TGTGCCAGCATTCGGGACCAAGCGGGGGAGCAGTACTTC.

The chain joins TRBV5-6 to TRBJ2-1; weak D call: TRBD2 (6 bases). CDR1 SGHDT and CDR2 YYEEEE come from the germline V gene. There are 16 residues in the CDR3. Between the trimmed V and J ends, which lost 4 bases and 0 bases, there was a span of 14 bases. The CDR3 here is CASSLIAAGSYNEQFF. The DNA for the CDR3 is TGTGCCAGCAGCCTGATAGCGGCTGGCTCCTACAATGAGCAGTTCTTC.

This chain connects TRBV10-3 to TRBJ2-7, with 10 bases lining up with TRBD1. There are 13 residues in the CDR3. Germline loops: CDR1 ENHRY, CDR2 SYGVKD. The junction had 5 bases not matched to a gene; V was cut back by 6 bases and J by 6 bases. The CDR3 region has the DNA TGTGCCATCAGGGGGGACAGGGGTAGCGAGCAGTACTTC. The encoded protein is CAIRGDRGSEQYF.

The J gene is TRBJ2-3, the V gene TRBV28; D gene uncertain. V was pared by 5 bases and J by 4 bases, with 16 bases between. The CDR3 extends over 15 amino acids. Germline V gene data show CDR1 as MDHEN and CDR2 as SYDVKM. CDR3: CASSPVFQVPDTQYF. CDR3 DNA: TGTGCCAGCAGTCCCGTCTTCCAGGTCCCAGATACGCAGTATTTT.

The chain's CDR3 is CASSLAREQYF. The CDR3 DNA follows: TGCGCCAGCAGCTTGGCCCGGGAGCAGTACTTC. This chain connects TRBV5-1 to TRBJ2-7; no clear D. This CDR3 region has 11 residues. The V gene lost 0 bases and the J gene lost 7 bases, with 5 bases spanning the gap. Germline V gene lookup returns CDR1 SGHRS and CDR2 YFSETQ. The whole variable domain, remainder taken from reference TRBV5-1 and TRBJ2-7, is KAGVTQTPRYLIKTRGQQVTLSCSPISGHRSVSWYQQTPGQGLQFLFEYFSETQRNKGNFPGRFSGRQFSNSRSEMNVSTLELGDSALYLCASSLAREQYFGPGTRLTVT.

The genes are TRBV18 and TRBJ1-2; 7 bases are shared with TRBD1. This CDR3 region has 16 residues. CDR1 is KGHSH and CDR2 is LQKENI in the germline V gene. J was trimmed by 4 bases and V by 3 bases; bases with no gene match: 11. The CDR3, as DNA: TGTGCCAGCTCACCTTATGGACAGGCCAGTGGCTATGGCTACACCTTC. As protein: CASSPYGQASGYGYTF.

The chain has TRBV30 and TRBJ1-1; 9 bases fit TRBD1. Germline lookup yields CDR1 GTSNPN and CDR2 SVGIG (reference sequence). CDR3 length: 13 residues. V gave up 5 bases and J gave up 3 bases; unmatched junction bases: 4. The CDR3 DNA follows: TGTGCCTGGTCGAGGACAGGGGACACTGAAGCTTTCTTT. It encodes CAWSRTGDTEAFF.

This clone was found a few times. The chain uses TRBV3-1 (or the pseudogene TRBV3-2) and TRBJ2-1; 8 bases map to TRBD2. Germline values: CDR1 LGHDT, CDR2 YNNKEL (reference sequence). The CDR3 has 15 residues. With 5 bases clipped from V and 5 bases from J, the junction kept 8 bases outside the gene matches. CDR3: CASSKRETEHNEQFF. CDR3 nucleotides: TGTGCCAGCAGCAAGCGGGAGACTGAACACAATGAGCAGTTCTTC.

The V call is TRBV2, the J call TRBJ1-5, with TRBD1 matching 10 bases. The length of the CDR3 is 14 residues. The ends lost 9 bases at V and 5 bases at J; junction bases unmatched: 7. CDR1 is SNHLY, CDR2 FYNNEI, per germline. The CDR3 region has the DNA TGTGCCAGTCACCGGACAGGGGGTTATCAGCCCCAGCATTTT. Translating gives CASHRTGGYQPQHF.

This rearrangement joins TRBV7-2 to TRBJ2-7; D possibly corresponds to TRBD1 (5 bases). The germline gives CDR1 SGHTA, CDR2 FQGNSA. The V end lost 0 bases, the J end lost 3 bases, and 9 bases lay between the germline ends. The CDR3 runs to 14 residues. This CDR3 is CASSLAGQNYEQYF. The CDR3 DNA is TGTGCCAGCAGCTTAGCGGGGCAGAACTACGAGCAGTACTTC.

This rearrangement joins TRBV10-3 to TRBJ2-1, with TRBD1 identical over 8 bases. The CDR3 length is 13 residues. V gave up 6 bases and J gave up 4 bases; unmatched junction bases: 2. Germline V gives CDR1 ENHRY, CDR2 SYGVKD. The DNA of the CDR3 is TGTGCCATCAGGACAGGGGATTACAATGAGCAGTTCTTC. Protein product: CAIRTGDYNEQFF.

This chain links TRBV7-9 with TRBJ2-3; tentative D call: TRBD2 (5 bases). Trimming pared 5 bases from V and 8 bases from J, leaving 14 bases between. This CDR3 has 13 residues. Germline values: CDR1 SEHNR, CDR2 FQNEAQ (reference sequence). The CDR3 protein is CASSPGKVGTQYF. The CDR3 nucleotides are TGTGCCAGCAGCCCCGGGAAGGTCGGTACGCAGTATTTT.

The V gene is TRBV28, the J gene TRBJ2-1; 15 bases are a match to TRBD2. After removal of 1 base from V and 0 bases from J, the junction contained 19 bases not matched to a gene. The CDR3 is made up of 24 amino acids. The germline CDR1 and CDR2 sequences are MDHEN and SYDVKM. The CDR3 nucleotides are TGTGCCAGCAGTTTATTCTCCTCGGGACTAGCGGGAGGAAGGGGAGTGAGCTCCTACAATGAGCAGTTCTTC. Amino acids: CASSLFSSGLAGGRGVSSYNEQFF.